This T cell receptor (beta chain) was identified in a study of blood T cell repertoires in COVID-19. Study information: Whether acute or convalescent, the COVID-19 samples came from the United States, Italy and Spain.

Only in-frame clones appear in the TCRdb table, and some are missing; sequencing was by immunoSEQ multiplex PCR. Seen here are 200,000 to 300,000 clones, roughly four fifths observed once, and the top ten hold about 4%. This clone was seen once. The V end was cut by 4 bases, the J end by 2 bases, with 12 bases between. The germline V gene has CDR1 SGHNT and CDR2 YYREEE (reference sequence). The length of the CDR3 is 14 residues. The chain couples TRBV5-4 to TRBJ2-5, with D possibly TRBD1 on 6 matching bases. The clonotype comes from a man aged 50 or older with acute or convalescent COVID-19. The sample consisted of peripheral blood. CDR3 nucleotide sequence: TGTGCCAGCAGCCGTTCCAGGGGACAAGAGACCCAGTACTTC. Translated, it gives CASSRSRGQETQYF. The full variable domain, completed using reference TRBV5-4 and TRBJ2-5, is ETGVTQSPTHLIKTRGQQVTLRCSSQSGHNTVSWYQQALGQGPQFIFQYYREEENGRGNFPPRFSGLQFPNYSSELNVNALELDDSALYLCASSRSRGQETQYFGPGTRLLVL.